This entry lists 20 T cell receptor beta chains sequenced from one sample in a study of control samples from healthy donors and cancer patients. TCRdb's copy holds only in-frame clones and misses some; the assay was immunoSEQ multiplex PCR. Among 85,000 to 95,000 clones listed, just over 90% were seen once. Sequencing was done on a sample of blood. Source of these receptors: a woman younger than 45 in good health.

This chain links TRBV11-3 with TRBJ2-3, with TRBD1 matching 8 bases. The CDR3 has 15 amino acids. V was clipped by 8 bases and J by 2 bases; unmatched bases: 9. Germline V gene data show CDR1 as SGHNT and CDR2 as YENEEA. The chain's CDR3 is CASAPGDRPTDTQYF. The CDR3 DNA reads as TGTGCCAGCGCCCCTGGGGACAGGCCCACAGATACGCAGTATTTT.

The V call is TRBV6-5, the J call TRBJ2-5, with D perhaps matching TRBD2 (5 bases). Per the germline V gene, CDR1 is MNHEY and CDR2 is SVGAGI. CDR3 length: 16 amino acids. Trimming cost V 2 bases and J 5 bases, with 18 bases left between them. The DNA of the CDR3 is TGTGCCAGCAGTTACGGGCGGCGGGCAAGGACGGAGACCCAGTACTTC. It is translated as CASSYGRRARTETQYF.

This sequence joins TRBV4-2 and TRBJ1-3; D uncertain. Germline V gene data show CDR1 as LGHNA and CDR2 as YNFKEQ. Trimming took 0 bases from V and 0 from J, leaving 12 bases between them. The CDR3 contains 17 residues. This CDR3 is CASSQDRHGLSGNTIYF. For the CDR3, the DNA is TGTGCCAGCAGCCAAGATCGACACGGGCTCTCTGGAAACACCATATATTTT.

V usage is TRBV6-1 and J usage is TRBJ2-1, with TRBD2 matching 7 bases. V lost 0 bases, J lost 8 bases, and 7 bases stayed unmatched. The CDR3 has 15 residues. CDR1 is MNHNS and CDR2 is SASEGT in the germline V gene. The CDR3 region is CASSEAWTSQYEQFF. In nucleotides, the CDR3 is TGTGCCAGCAGTGAAGCCTGGACTAGTCAGTATGAGCAGTTCTTC.

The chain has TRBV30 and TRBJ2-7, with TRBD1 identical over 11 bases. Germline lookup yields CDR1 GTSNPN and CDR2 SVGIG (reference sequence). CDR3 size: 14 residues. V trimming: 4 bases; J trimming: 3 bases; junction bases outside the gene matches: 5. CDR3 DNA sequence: TGTGCCTGGACCGACGGGACAGGGGGCTACGAGCAGTACTTC. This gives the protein CAWTDGTGGYEQYF.

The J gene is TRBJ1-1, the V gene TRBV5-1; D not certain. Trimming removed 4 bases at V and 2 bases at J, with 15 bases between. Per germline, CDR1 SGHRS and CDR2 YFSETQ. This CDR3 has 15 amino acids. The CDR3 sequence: CASSLLLSGNTEAFF. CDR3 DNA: TGCGCCAGCAGCCTACTTTTAAGTGGAAACACTGAAGCTTTCTTT.

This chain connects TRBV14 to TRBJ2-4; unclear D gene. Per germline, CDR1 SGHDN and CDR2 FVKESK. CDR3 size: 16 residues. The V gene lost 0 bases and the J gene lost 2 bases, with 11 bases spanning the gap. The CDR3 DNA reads TGTGCCAGCAGCCAAGACTTGATAGGATCCAAAAACATTCAGTACTTC. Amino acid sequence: CASSQDLIGSKNIQYF.

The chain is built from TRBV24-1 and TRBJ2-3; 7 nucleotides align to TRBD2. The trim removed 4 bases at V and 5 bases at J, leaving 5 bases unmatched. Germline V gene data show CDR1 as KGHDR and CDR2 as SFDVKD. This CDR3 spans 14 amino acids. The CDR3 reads CATSETLAGDTQYF. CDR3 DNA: TGTGCCACCAGTGAGACCTTAGCGGGAGATACGCAGTATTTT.

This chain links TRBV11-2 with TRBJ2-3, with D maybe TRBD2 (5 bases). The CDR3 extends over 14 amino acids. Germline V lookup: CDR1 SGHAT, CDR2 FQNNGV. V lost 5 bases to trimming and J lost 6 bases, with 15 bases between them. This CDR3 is CASSPEAYTDTQYF. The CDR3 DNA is TGTGCCAGCAGCCCGGAGGCCTACACGGATACGCAGTATTTT. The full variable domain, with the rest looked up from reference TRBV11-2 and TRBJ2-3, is EAGVAQSPRYKIIEKRQSVAFWCNPISGHATLYWYQQILGQGPKLLIQFQNNGVVDDSQLPKDRFSAERLKGVDSTLKIQPAKLEDSAVYLCASSPEAYTDTQYFGPGTRLTVL.

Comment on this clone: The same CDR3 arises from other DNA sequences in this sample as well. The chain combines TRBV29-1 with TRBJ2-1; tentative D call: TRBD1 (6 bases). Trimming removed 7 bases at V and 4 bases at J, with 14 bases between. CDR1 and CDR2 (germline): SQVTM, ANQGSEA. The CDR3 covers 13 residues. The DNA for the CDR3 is TGCAGCGCCAGAAGGACAGAATACAATGAGCAGTTCTTC. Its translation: CSARRTEYNEQFF.

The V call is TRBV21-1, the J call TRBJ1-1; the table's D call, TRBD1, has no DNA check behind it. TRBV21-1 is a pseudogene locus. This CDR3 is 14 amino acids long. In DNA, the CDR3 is TGTGCCACGTCATACAGGGGAGTGAACACTGAAGCTTTCTTT. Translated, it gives CATSYRGVNTEAFF.

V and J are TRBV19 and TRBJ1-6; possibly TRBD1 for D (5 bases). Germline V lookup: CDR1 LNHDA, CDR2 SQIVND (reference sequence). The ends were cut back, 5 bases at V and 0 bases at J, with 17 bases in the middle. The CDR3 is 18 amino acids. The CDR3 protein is CASSEGPPGDSYNSPLHF. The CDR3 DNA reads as TGTGCCAGTAGTGAGGGGCCTCCCGGGGACTCCTATAATTCACCCCTCCACTTT.

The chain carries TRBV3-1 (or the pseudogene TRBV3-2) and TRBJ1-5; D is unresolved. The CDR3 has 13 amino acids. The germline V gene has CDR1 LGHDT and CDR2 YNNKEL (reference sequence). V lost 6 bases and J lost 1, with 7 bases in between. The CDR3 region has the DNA TGTGCCAGCAGTCGCATGAGCAATCAGCCCCAGCATTTT. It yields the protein CASSRMSNQPQHF.

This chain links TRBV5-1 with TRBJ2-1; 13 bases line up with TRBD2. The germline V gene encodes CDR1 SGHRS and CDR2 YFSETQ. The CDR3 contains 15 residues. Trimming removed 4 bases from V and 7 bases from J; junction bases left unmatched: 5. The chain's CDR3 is CASSPRTSGSNEQFF. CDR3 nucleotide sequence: TGCGCCAGCAGCCCGAGGACTAGCGGGAGTAATGAGCAGTTCTTC.

The CDR3 protein is CASSVGRERSEQYF. CDR3 coding DNA: TGTGCCAGCAGCGTAGGTAGGGAGAGAAGCGAGCAGTACTTC. The chain employs TRBV9 and TRBJ2-7; D may be TRBD2 (5 bases). V lost 0 bases, J lost 6 bases, and 13 bases lay in between. Germline lookup yields CDR1 SGDLS and CDR2 YYNGEE. The CDR3 totals 14 residues. The whole variable domain, remainder taken from reference TRBV9 and TRBJ2-7, is DSGVTQTPKHLITATGQRVTLRCSPRSGDLSVYWYQQSLDQGLQFLIQYYNGEERAKGNILERFSAQQFPDLHSELNLSSLELGDSALYFCASSVGRERSEQYFGPGTRLTVT.

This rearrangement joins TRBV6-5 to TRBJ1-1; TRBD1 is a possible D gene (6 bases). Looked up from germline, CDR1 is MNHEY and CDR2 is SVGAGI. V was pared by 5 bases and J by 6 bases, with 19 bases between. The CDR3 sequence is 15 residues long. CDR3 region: CASSRGARATPEAFF. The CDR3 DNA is TGTGCCAGCAGTCGGGGGGCCAGGGCGACGCCTGAAGCTTTCTTT.

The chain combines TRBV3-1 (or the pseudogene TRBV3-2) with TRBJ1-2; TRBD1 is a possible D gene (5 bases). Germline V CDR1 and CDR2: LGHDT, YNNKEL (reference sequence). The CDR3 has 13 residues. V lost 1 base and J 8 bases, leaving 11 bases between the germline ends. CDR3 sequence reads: CASSQVNRRGYTF. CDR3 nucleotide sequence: TGTGCCAGCAGCCAAGTGAACAGGCGCGGCTACACCTTC.

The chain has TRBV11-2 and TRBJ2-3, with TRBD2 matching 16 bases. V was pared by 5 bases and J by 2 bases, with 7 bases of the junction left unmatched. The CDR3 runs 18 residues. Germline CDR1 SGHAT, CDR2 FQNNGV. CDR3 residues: CASSAAGLAGGVTDTQYF. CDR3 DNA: TGTGCCAGCAGCGCGGCGGGACTAGCGGGAGGGGTCACAGATACGCAGTATTTT.

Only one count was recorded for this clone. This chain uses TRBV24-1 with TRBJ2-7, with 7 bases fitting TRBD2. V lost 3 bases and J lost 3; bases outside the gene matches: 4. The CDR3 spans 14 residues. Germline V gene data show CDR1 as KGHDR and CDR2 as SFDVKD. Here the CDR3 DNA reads TGTGCCACCAGTGATGGGGGGGGAGTCTACGAGCAGTACTTC. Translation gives CATSDGGGVYEQYF.

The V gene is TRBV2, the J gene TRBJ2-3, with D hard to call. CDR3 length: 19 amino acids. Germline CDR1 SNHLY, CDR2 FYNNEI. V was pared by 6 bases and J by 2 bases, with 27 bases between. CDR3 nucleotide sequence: TGTGCCAGCAGGGGTGACGGCCTAACCCCCCCAAGCTACACAGATACGCAGTATTTT. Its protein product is CASRGDGLTPPSYTDTQYF.